A selection of T cell receptor beta chains follows, all from one sample in a study of blood T cell dynamics during melanoma immunotherapy. Sequencing was performed with immunoSEQ multiplex PCR; in TCRdb, only in-frame clones are kept and a portion is missing. This table has approximately 9,600 clones, about 85% appearing once. Sequencing was performed on blood, taken from a patient treated with checkpoint blockade. These receptors originate from a human donor with melanoma. Each CDR3 is given without its conserved first and last residue. The D gene is left open where the match is weak.

J gene | D gene | CDR3 length | V gene | CDR3 protein
TRBJ1-1 | NA | 11 | TRBV25-1 | ASSESRGSRPF
TRBJ1-3 | TRBD1 | 12 | TRBV4-1 | ASSLEDRADTIY
TRBJ2-3 | TRBD2 | 14 | TRBV7-2 | ASSLSGGAGTDTQY
TRBJ2-5 | NA | 12 | TRBV18 | ASSKGTALDAQY
TRBJ2-3 | NA | 14 | TRBV15 | ATQKRPRQGPDTQY
TRBJ1-1 | NA | 11 | TRBV7-9 | ASSLQSSTEAF
TRBJ1-3 | NA | 12 | TRBV30 | ACFPWSSGNTIY
TRBJ1-2 | NA | 11 | TRBV2 | ASRDSPNYGYT
TRBJ1-2 | NA | 9 | TRBV6-5 | ASYALYGYT
TRBJ1-4 | TRBD1 | 11 | TRBV7-9 | ASSPRQGEKLF
TRBJ1-2 | NA | 13 | TRBV6-5 | ASSYHHAQGYGYT
TRBJ1-1 | NA | 15 | TRBV30 | AWSAAQRSRRGTEAF
TRBJ2-2 | NA | 12 | TRBV30 | AWSGGIYTGELF
TRBJ1-1 | NA | 11 | TRBV9 | ASTLDGLTEAF